This TCR beta chain originates from a study of CD8+CD57+ T cells in acquired aplastic anemia. Whole-study context: Sorted CD4+ plus CD8+ cells gave DNA averaging roughly 3.2 ug.

TCR beta VDJ and CDR3 profiling used genomic DNA as template. TCRdb processed the reads anew with MiXCR; each CDR3 protein has one entry. This table holds about 190,000 distinct CDR3 sequences, less than 65% found once. At least ten counts were recorded for this clonotype. Its antigen remains unidentified. Study conclusions and caveats: CD8+ Simpson's diversity did not differ significantly between patients and controls.

There are 14 residues in the CDR3. Losses at the gene ends were 5 bases for V and 2 bases for J; bases not matched to a gene: 5. From germline, CDR1 is SGHVS and CDR2 FQNEAQ. This chain links TRBV7-8 with TRBJ2-5, with TRBD1 identical over 7 bases. The TCR sequence derives from a human donor in good health, serving as a control. Sequenced input: sorted CD4+, CD8+, or CD8+CD57+ T cells (not recorded which) from PBMCs. Here the CDR3 reads CASSVGTVQETQYF. CDR3 nucleotide sequence: TGTGCCAGCAGCGTAGGGACAGTTCAAGAGACCCAGTACTTC.